This TCR beta chain was sequenced during a study of cytomegalovirus exposure and HLA in healthy donors. Whole-study findings and limits: Segments of the TCR beta V type were, in most cases, productive about 87% or about 30% of the time in an earlier analysis.

Germline lookup yields CDR1 MDHEN and CDR2 SYDVKM. The CDR3 has 11 amino acids. V lost 7 bases to trimming and J lost 1 base, with 4 bases between them. A remark on this clone: Antigen specificity is unknown.

Primers: 60 Vbeta forward and 13 Jbeta reverse. Produced via immunoSEQ multiplex PCR; TCRdb's table is partial and in-frame only. The sample has 150,000 to 200,000 clones, roughly 75% seen once. This sequence was found in a woman aged 40 to 49 in good health and CMV-seropositive. The chain is built from TRBV28 and TRBJ2-5; D is unresolved. Sequenced: PBMCs. The CDR3: CASTSQETQYF. In DNA form, the CDR3 reads TGTGCCAGCACCTCCCAAGAGACCCAGTACTTC.